These T cell receptor beta chains were read from a single sample in a study of OX40 agonist ivuxolimab in advanced cancers. Some clones are missing from TCRdb's copy, which holds only in-frame ones; the method was immunoSEQ multiplex PCR. The data hold 70,000 to 80,000 clones, with approximately 86% observed a single time. The specimen was CD4+ or CD8+ T cells sorted from blood, collected in a trial of the OX40 agonist ivuxolimab. The receptors were gathered from an adult with an advanced solid tumor such as melanoma, head and neck, liver or kidney cancer. The CDR3 runs from the conserved cysteine through the conserved F or W. A D gene is named only where the DNA matches it firmly. Size tells how often a clone was seen (once, few, many) or the class of an expanded clone, and some rows leave it out.

TRBV4-3	TRBJ1-4	.	15	few	CASSQGAGVNEKLFF	TGCGCCAGCAGCCAAGGGGCAGGGGTGAATGAAAAACTGTTTTTT
TRBV10-3	TRBJ1-4	.	14	once	CAIWAGSTNEKLFF	TGTGCCATCTGGGCCGGGTCAACTAATGAAAAACTGTTTTTT
TRBV7-8	TRBJ1-1	.	14	.	CASLGSRTTAEAFF	TGTGCCAGCTTGGGATCCCGGACAACCGCTGAAGCTTTCTTT
TRBV5-4	TRBJ1-2	.	15	few	CASSLVSGVNYGYTF	TGTGCCAGCAGCTTGGTGTCCGGGGTTAACTATGGCTACACCTTC
TRBV4-2	TRBJ2-7	TRBD1	17	.	CASSRDPGQSSSYEQYF	TGTGCCAGCAGCCGGGACCCGGGACAGTCCAGCTCCTACGAGCAGTACTTC
TRBV30	TRBJ2-5	TRBD2	13	.	CAWSLTSGETQYF	TGTGCCTGGAGTTTGACTAGCGGGGAGACCCAGTACTTC
TRBV7-3	TRBJ2-3	.	14	.	CASSYSGSTDTQYF	TGTGCCAGCAGCTACTCCGGGAGTACAGATACGCAGTATTTT
TRBV29-1	TRBJ2-1	.	11	.	CSPANYNEQFF	TGCAGCCCCGCAAATTACAATGAGCAGTTCTTC
TRBV29-1	TRBJ1-1	TRBD1	16	.	CSVEGGAGGANTEAFF	TGCAGCGTTGAAGGGGGGGCAGGGGGCGCGAACACTGAAGCTTTCTTT
TRBV6-4	TRBJ2-7	TRBD1	15	.	CASIRQGALSYEQYF	TGCGCCAGCATAAGACAGGGGGCCCTATCCTACGAGCAGTACTTC
TRBV5-4	TRBJ2-7	.	18	.	CASSVWNRVNSITYEQYF	TGTGCCAGCAGCGTATGGAACAGGGTCAACTCGATTACGTACGAGCAGTACTTC
TRBV6-5	TRBJ1-3	.	15	.	CASSYHQGTGNTIYF	TGTGCCAGCAGTTACCATCAGGGGACTGGAAACACCATATATTTT
TRBV7-8	TRBJ1-1	.	15	.	CASSLAGGWDTEAFF	TGTGCCAGCAGCTTAGCGGGAGGGTGGGACACTGAAGCTTTCTTT
TRBV7-2	TRBJ1-5	TRBD1	14	.	CASSFGQGLQPQHF	TGTGCCAGCAGCTTCGGACAGGGCCTTCAGCCCCAGCATTTT
TRBV5-1	TRBJ2-7	.	16	once	CASSLESGSPSYEQYF	TGCGCCAGCAGCTTGGAGAGCGGGTCCCCCTCCTACGAGCAGTACTTC
TRBV30	TRBJ1-5	TRBD1	15	.	CAWSVRQGEHQPQHF	TGTGCCTGGAGTGTACGGCAGGGGGAACATCAGCCCCAGCATTTT
TRBV10-2	TRBJ1-5	.	14	once	CASRDIASNQPQHF	TGCGCCAGCCGGGACATAGCTAGCAATCAGCCCCAGCATTTT
TRBV10-1	TRBJ2-1	TRBD2	16	.	CASSEMGGGSYNEQFF	TGCGCCAGCAGTGAGATGGGGGGAGGGTCCTACAATGAGCAGTTCTTC
TRBV5-3	TRBJ2-7	.	14	.	CARTSKLLSYEQYF	TGTGCCAGAACCTCCAAACTCCTCTCCTACGAGCAGTACTTC
TRBV7-9	TRBJ1-1	TRBD1	16	.	CASAQRQGPLGTEAFF	TGTGCCAGCGCCCAACGACAGGGACCCTTGGGCACTGAAGCTTTCTTT
TRBV4-1	TRBJ2-5	.	14	.	CASSQDHGGETQYF	TGCGCCAGCAGCCAAGATCATGGTGGGGAGACCCAGTACTTC
TRBV4-1	TRBJ1-1	.	15	.	CASSQWGAKNTEAFF	TGCGCCAGCAGCCAATGGGGGGCCAAGAACACTGAAGCTTTCTTT
TRBV6-4	TRBJ2-7	.	15	.	CADSSRVLPSYEQYF	TGTGCCGACTCAAGCCGGGTCTTACCCTCCTACGAGCAGTACTTC
TRBV19	TRBJ2-3	.	16	.	CASSIAAGASTDTQYF	TGTGCCAGTAGTATAGCGGCGGGGGCTAGCACAGATACGCAGTATTTT
TRBV15	TRBJ2-5	TRBD1	14	.	CATGRGQGQETQYF	TGTGCCACCGGGCGGGGACAGGGTCAAGAGACCCAGTACTTC
TRBV11-2	TRBJ1-6	.	15	.	CASSLSDSGNSPLHF	TGTGCCAGCAGCCTCTCGGACAGTGGGAATTCACCCCTCCACTTT